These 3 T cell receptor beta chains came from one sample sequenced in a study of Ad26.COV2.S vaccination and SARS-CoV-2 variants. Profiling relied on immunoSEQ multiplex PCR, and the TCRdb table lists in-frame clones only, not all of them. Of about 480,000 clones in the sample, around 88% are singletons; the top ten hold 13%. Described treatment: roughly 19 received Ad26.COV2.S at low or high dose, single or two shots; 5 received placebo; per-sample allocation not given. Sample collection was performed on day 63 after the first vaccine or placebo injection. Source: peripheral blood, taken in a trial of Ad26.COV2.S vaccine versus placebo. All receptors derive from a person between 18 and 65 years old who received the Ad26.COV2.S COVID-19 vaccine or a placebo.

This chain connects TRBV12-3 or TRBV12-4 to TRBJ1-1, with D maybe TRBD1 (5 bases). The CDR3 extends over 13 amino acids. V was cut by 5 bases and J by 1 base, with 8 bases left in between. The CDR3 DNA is TGTGCCAGCAGTCGGAGGGGGAACACTGAAGCTTTCTTT. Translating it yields CASSRRGNTEAFF.

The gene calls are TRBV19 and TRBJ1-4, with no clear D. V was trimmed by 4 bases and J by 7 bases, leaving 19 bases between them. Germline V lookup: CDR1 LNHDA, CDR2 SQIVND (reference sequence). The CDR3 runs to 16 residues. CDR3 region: CASSTSPREGGEKLFF. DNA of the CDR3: TGTGCCAGTAGTACGAGCCCAAGGGAGGGAGGTGAAAAACTGTTTTTT.

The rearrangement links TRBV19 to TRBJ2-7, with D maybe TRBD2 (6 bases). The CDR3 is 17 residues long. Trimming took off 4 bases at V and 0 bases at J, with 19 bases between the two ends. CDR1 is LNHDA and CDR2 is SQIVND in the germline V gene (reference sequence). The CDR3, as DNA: TGTGCCAGTAGTACGACCCGCGGGGACTCTAGCTCCTACGAGCAGTACTTC. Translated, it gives CASSTTRGDSSSYEQYF.